This passage covers 4 T cell receptor beta chains from one sample sequenced in a study of T cells in tuberculosis. Using immunoSEQ multiplex PCR, the repertoire was profiled, and TCRdb retains in-frame clones only, with some absent. The table has some 30,000 clones, approximately 93% seen once. Specimen: PBMCs. These receptors all come from a donor aged 10 to 29 with latent tuberculosis or without tuberculosis infection.

The rearrangement links TRBV5-6 to TRBJ2-7, with D maybe TRBD1 (6 bases). CDR3 length: 12 residues. Trimming took off 3 bases at V and 7 bases at J, with 11 bases between the two ends. The germline V gene encodes CDR1 SGHDT and CDR2 YYEEEE. In DNA, the CDR3 is TGTGCCAGCAGCTCAGGGGTCGGGGAGCAGTACTTC. Protein product: CASSSGVGEQYF. Using reference TRBV5-6 and TRBJ2-7 for the parts outside the CDR3, the full variable domain is DAGVTQSPTHLIKTRGQQVTLRCSPKSGHDTVSWYQQALGQGPQFIFQYYEEEERQRGNFPDRFSGHQFPNYSSELNVNALLLGDSALYLCASSSGVGEQYFGPGTRLTVT.

This chain connects TRBV6-1 to TRBJ1-1; D remains unclear. Germline assignment: CDR1 MNHNS and CDR2 SASEGT. Trimming removed 3 bases from V and 0 bases from J, with 8 bases in between. The CDR3 is 14 residues long. Here the CDR3 DNA reads TGTGCCAGCAGTGACGGCGGCATGAACACTGAAGCTTTCTTT. This encodes CASSDGGMNTEAFF.

The chain carries TRBV15 and TRBJ2-2; TRBD1 aligns across 7 bases. The CDR3 runs 17 residues. Trimming cost V 6 bases and J 0 bases; bases outside gene matches: 10. From germline, CDR1 is LNHNV and CDR2 YYDKDF (reference sequence). DNA of the CDR3: TGTGCCACCAGAAACGCAAGGCAGGGGGCGAACACCGGGGAGCTGTTTTTT. Its protein product is CATRNARQGANTGELFF.

The chain recombines TRBV7-2 with TRBJ2-3; D gene ambiguous. Looked up from germline, CDR1 is SGHTA and CDR2 is FQGNSA. V lost 0 bases to trimming and J lost 11 bases, with 12 bases between them. This CDR3 contains 13 residues. CDR3 in DNA: TGTGCCAGCAGCTTAGCGGAGACCCTAAAGCAGTATTTT. Encoded protein: CASSLAETLKQYF.